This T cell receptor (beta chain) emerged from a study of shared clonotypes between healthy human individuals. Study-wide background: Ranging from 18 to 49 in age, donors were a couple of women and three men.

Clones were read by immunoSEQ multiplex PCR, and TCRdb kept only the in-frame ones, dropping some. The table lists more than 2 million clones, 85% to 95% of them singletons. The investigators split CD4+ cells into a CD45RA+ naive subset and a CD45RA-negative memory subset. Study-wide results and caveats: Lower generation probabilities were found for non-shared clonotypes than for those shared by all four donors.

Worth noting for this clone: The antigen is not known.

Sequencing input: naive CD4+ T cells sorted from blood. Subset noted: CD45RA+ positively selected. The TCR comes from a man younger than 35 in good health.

The CDR3 sequence is CAWSSGRYETQYF. The CDR3 DNA follows: TGTGCCTGGAGTAGCGGGAGGTATGAGACCCAGTACTTC. The V and J genes are TRBV30 and TRBJ2-5; 9 positions agree with TRBD2. This CDR3 is 13 amino acids long. The V gene's germline CDR1 is GTSNPN and CDR2 SVGIG (reference sequence). The J segment lost 5 bases and the V segment lost 2 bases, leaving 3 bases of the junction unmatched.